The source of this T cell receptor beta chain is a study of blood T cell repertoires in COVID-19. Study context: The United States, Italy and Spain supplied acute and convalescent COVID-19 samples. T cells, B-cell-depleted T cells, or PBMCs provided the cDNA or gDNA that served as material.

Trimming took 4 bases from V and 8 from J; bases not matched to a gene: 14. Germline loops: CDR1 SGHRS, CDR2 YFSETQ. The CDR3 consists of 17 residues. Original handling: The assay estimated nucleated cells by amplifying reference gene primers. TCRdb keeps only in-frame clones here, not all; method: immunoSEQ multiplex PCR. V and J calls and clone size come straight from that table; D and trimming were deduced from the DNA. The sample lists under 150,000 clones, around 86% seen once, with over 2% in the top ten. The sequencing input was peripheral blood. The receptor was derived from a man aged 45-65 years with active COVID-19. The rearrangement joins TRBV5-1 to TRBJ2-1, with TRBD2 identical over 11 bases. The CDR3 loop is CASSLPKLAGGLDEQFF. In nucleotides, the CDR3 is TGCGCCAGCAGCCTACCAAAATTAGCGGGGGGGCTAGATGAGCAGTTCTTC.